The entry below gives a single T cell receptor (beta chain) sequence along with its context. The germline CDR1 and CDR2 sequences are SGHAT and FQNNGV. V lost 5 bases to trimming and J lost 1 base; unmatched junction nucleotides: 8. The CDR3 length is 18 residues. The data originate from a study of blood T cell repertoires in COVID-19. Clones were read by immunoSEQ multiplex PCR, and TCRdb kept only the in-frame ones, dropping some. The sample lists 15,000 to 20,000 clones; approximately 85% were seen once. The clonotype was recovered from a man at least 80 years old with acute or convalescent COVID-19. The specimen was peripheral blood. The J gene is TRBJ2-1, the V gene TRBV11-2, with 13 nucleotides matching TRBD2. The CDR3 DNA is TGTGCCAGCAGCCCGCCCGGGACTAGCGGGGAATCCTACAATGAGCAGTTCTTC. Translating gives CASSPPGTSGESYNEQFF.